Listed here are 15 T cell receptor beta chains from one sample, sequenced in a study of a mutant IDH1 vaccine in newly diagnosed glioma. Sequencing was performed with immunoSEQ multiplex PCR; in TCRdb, only in-frame clones are kept and a portion is missing. The data contain tens of thousands of clones, less than 85% of them singletons. Time point given: baseline, week 1 (first vaccination visit). Treatment noted: pre-vaccination baseline after standard-of-care therapy. Sequencing was performed on PBMCs, taken from a glioma patient treated with radiotherapy, temozolomide or both. The receptors were sampled from a man aged 45 to 65 with glioma.

The chain joins TRBV11-2 to TRBJ2-7, with D perhaps assigned TRBD1 or TRBD2 (6 bases each). The germline V gene encodes CDR1 SGHAT and CDR2 FQNNGV. V lost 2 bases, J lost 3 bases, and 17 bases lay in between. The CDR3 sequence is 16 residues long. CDR3 residues: CASSLSWRGALYEQYF. The CDR3 bases are TGTGCCAGCAGCTTATCGTGGAGGGGGGCCCTCTACGAGCAGTACTTC. The full variable domain, rest sourced from reference TRBV11-2 and TRBJ2-7, is EAGVAQSPRYKIIEKRQSVAFWCNPISGHATLYWYQQILGQGPKLLIQFQNNGVVDDSQLPKDRFSAERLKGVDSTLKIQPAKLEDSAVYLCASSLSWRGALYEQYFGPGTRLTVT.

The chain employs TRBV30 and TRBJ2-5, with TRBD1 identical over 10 bases. This CDR3 contains 13 residues. Per the germline V gene, CDR1 is GTSNPN and CDR2 is SVGIG (reference sequence). V gave up 1 base and J gave up 5 bases; unmatched junction bases: 1. The CDR3 nucleotides read TGTGCCTGGAGTGGGGGACAGGGGGAGACCCAGTACTTC. It specifies CAWSGGQGETQYF.

The V call is TRBV6-5, the J call TRBJ1-4; D ambiguous. Trimming removed 2 bases from V and 8 bases from J, with 9 bases in between. CDR3 size: 13 residues. Germline CDR1 and CDR2: MNHEY and SVGAGI. The CDR3 nucleotides read TGTGCCAGCAGTTACGATGGGCGGGAAAAACTGTTTTTT. This sequence encodes CASSYDGREKLFF.

The chain combines TRBV6-5 with TRBJ1-3, with 9 bases identical to TRBD1. Germline loops: CDR1 MNHEY, CDR2 SVGAGI. The J segment lost 6 bases and the V segment lost 8 bases, leaving 8 bases of the junction unmatched. The CDR3 consists of 14 residues. The CDR3 coding sequence is TGTGCCAGCCGTACGATACAGGGGGCAAACACCATATATTTT. Its translation is CASRTIQGANTIYF.

The V call is TRBV2, the J call TRBJ2-1; D is unresolved. The germline gives CDR1 SNHLY, CDR2 FYNNEI. The ends were cut back, 2 bases at V and 3 bases at J, with 14 bases in the middle. This CDR3 spans 16 amino acids. CDR3 sequence reads: CASSELGDTFYNEQFF. Written as DNA, the CDR3 is TGTGCCAGCAGTGAACTAGGAGATACCTTCTACAATGAGCAGTTCTTC.

The chain recombines TRBV5-8 with TRBJ2-7; a possible D gene is TRBD1 (5 bases). The CDR3 spans 16 residues. V lost 0 bases and J 3 bases, leaving 16 bases between the germline ends. The germline V gene has CDR1 SGHTS and CDR2 YDEGEE. The CDR3 protein is CASSLGRSGMIYEQYF. The DNA of the CDR3 is TGTGCCAGCAGCTTGGGGCGGTCAGGGATGATCTACGAGCAGTACTTC.

This chain uses TRBV20-1 with TRBJ2-7; D is ambiguous. Germline loops: CDR1 DFQATT, CDR2 SNEGSKA (reference sequence). The V end was cut by 0 bases, the J end by 7 bases, with 7 bases between. The CDR3 contains 11 residues. The CDR3 is CSARDPLEQYF. CDR3 coding DNA: TGCAGTGCTAGAGATCCCCTGGAGCAGTACTTC.

The chain combines TRBV6-1 with TRBJ1-6, with no clear D. Looked up from germline, CDR1 is MNHNS and CDR2 is SASEGT. The V and J ends lost 4 bases and 11 bases respectively, with 12 bases between them. This CDR3 has 13 amino acids. CDR3 nucleotides: TGTGCCAGCAGTGTCCCCCCTCGGACACCCCTCCACTTT. This codes for CASSVPPRTPLHF.

This chain uses TRBV7-8 with TRBJ2-5; 8 nucleotides align to TRBD1. The CDR3 has 13 residues. Trimming cost V 5 bases and J 4 bases; bases outside gene matches: 3. Per germline, CDR1 SGHVS and CDR2 FQNEAQ. CDR3 amino acids: CASSQQGGETQYF. CDR3 DNA: TGTGCCAGCAGCCAACAGGGGGGAGAGACCCAGTACTTC.

This chain uses TRBV30 with TRBJ2-1; TRBD2 might be the D (5 bases). Germline CDR1 and CDR2: GTSNPN and SVGIG (reference sequence). CDR3 length equals 12 residues. Trimming took off 4 bases at V and 7 bases at J, with 11 bases between the two ends. The CDR3 DNA sequence: TGTGCCTGGATCGGAGGAGAGAATGAGCAGTTCTTC. This translates into CAWIGGENEQFF.

The V and J genes are TRBV2 and TRBJ1-2; 7 positions agree with TRBD1. V shed 7 bases and J 1 base; nucleotides not matched to a gene: 6. Looked up from germline, CDR1 is SNHLY and CDR2 is FYNNEI. This CDR3 region has 14 residues. The DNA for the CDR3 is TGTGCCAGCAACTCACAGGGGAATAACTATGGCTACACCTTC. Its translation is CASNSQGNNYGYTF.

This clone was seen just once. The gene calls are TRBV2 and TRBJ2-5; TRBD1 matches 9 bases. The CDR3 runs 15 residues. Germline V gene lookup returns CDR1 SNHLY and CDR2 FYNNEI. V trimming: 9 bases; J trimming: 4 bases; junction bases outside the gene matches: 12. CDR3 bases: TGTGCCAGTAGTCTTAACCCGGGACAGGGAGAGACCCAGTACTTC. It yields the protein CASSLNPGQGETQYF.

V gene TRBV6-6 combines with J gene TRBJ2-2; the D gene is possibly TRBD2 (6 bases). V lost 6 bases and J lost 1, with 9 bases in between. CDR3 length equals 14 residues. Looked up from germline, CDR1 is MNHNY and CDR2 is SVGAGI (reference sequence). CDR3 in amino acids: CASSISGNTGELFF. In nucleotides, the CDR3 is TGTGCCAGCAGCATTAGCGGGAACACCGGGGAGCTGTTTTTT.

This chain uses TRBV6-1 with TRBJ2-7; possibly TRBD2 for D (6 bases). There are 14 residues in the CDR3. CDR1 MNHNS and CDR2 SASEGT come from the germline V gene. V was shortened by 4 bases and J by 5 bases, with 15 bases between the two germline ends. The CDR3 here is CASSGGTGSNEQYF. The CDR3 bases are TGTGCCAGCAGTGGTGGGACTGGTTCCAACGAGCAGTACTTC.

This chain links TRBV30 with TRBJ1-3; no firm D call. Germline values: CDR1 GTSNPN, CDR2 SVGIG (reference sequence). Trimming took 0 bases from V and 1 from J, leaving 7 bases between them. This CDR3 region has 14 residues. The chain's CDR3 is CAWSVGGSGNTIYF. In DNA, the CDR3 is TGTGCCTGGAGTGTAGGAGGTTCTGGAAACACCATATATTTT.